These 8 T cell receptor beta chains came from one sample sequenced in a study of control samples from healthy donors and cancer patients. Clones were sequenced by immunoSEQ multiplex PCR, and TCRdb holds only the in-frame ones, with some missing. The sample consists of approximately 89,000 clones, 86% of them appearing once. Source material: blood. The receptor set was obtained from a man aged 25-40 years in good health.

This chain joins TRBV19 and TRBJ1-2; the D gene is possibly TRBD1 (6 bases). Between the trimmed V and J ends, which lost 3 bases and 6 bases, there was a span of 17 bases. This CDR3 region has 15 residues. Germline loops: CDR1 LNHDA, CDR2 SQIVND (reference sequence). The CDR3 loop is CASSIGGTTADGYTF. The CDR3 nucleotides are TGTGCCAGTAGTATTGGCGGGACAACAGCTGATGGCTACACCTTC.

This rearrangement joins TRBV11-2 to TRBJ2-7; the D gene could be TRBD1 or TRBD2 (5 bases each). This CDR3 has 14 residues. Germline assignment: CDR1 SGHAT and CDR2 FQNNGV. Trimming removed 5 bases from V and 3 bases from J, with 14 bases in between. The DNA for the CDR3 is TGTGCCAGCAGCCTCGGGACGGCGATCTACGAGCAGTACTTC. It codes for CASSLGTAIYEQYF.

This clone was detected only once. V and J are TRBV19 and TRBJ1-2, with D maybe TRBD1 (6 bases). CDR1 LNHDA and CDR2 SQIVND come from the germline V gene (reference sequence). The CDR3 runs 20 residues. Trimming took 5 bases from V and 3 from J, leaving 31 bases between them. The CDR3, as DNA: TGTGCCAGTAGTGTCCCCTCTCGGGGGGGCGGGGAACGTAGGGACTATGGCTACACCTTC. As protein: CASSVPSRGGGERRDYGYTF.

J is TRBJ1-3 and V is TRBV30; D is unresolved. Germline loops: CDR1 GTSNPN, CDR2 SVGIG (reference sequence). V lost 1 base to trimming and J lost 0 bases, with 7 bases between them. The CDR3 has 14 residues. CDR3 sequence: CAWSAGYSGNTIYF. The DNA for the CDR3 is TGTGCCTGGAGTGCAGGCTACTCTGGAAACACCATATATTTT.

The chain combines TRBV7-9 with TRBJ2-7; D remains unclear. With 4 bases removed from V and 2 bases from J, the gap between germline ends came to 18 bases. The CDR3 has 16 amino acids. Germline V gene sequence: CDR1 SEHNR, CDR2 FQNEAQ (reference sequence). The CDR3 DNA reads TGTGCCAGCAGCTCGAGATCGGGCGGCCACCCCTACGAGCAGTACTTC. It translates to CASSSRSGGHPYEQYF.

V and J are TRBV6-2 or TRBV6-3 and TRBJ1-5; perhaps TRBD1 as D (5 bases). The CDR3 is made up of 14 amino acids. Trimming cost V 4 bases and J 4 bases, with 11 bases left between them. Looked up from germline, CDR1 is MNHEY and CDR2 is SVGEGT. Here the CDR3 DNA reads TGTGCCAGCAGTTTTGACAGATTAAATCAGCCCCAGCATTTT. Protein sequence: CASSFDRLNQPQHF.

The V gene is TRBV5-8, the J gene TRBJ1-4, with a weak D call TRBD1 (5 bases). Germline V CDR1 and CDR2: SGHTS, YDEGEE. The CDR3 totals 17 residues. V lost 3 bases to trimming and J lost 7 bases, with 22 bases between them. The CDR3 here is CASSSPLRQTQFEKLFF. The CDR3 DNA is TGTGCCAGCAGCTCCCCTTTACGACAGACGCAGTTTGAAAAACTGTTTTTT.

The chain employs TRBV9 and TRBJ2-1; no definite D call. V lost 1 base and J lost 5, with 7 bases in between. Per germline, CDR1 SGDLS and CDR2 YYNGEE. This CDR3 has 13 residues. This CDR3 reads CASSVLGNNEQFF. The CDR3 bases are TGTGCCAGCAGCGTACTAGGTAACAATGAGCAGTTCTTC. Combining the CDR3 with reference TRBV9 and TRBJ2-1 gives the whole variable domain DSGVTQTPKHLITATGQRVTLRCSPRSGDLSVYWYQQSLDQGLQFLIQYYNGEERAKGNILERFSAQQFPDLHSELNLSSLELGDSALYFCASSVLGNNEQFFGPGTRLTVL.